Presented here are 30 T cell receptor beta chains from one specimen sequenced in a study of response to subunit inactivated influenza vaccine. TCRdb re-analysed the RT-PCR reads in MiXCR, keeping a single row per CDR3 protein. The sample consists of roughly 710,000 distinct CDR3 sequences, about 14% of them appearing once. The sample consisted of PBMCs from blood, taken approximately 15 days before vaccination. All receptors come from a man over 45 who received an inactivated influenza vaccine.

This clonotype came up a few times. The J gene is TRBJ2-3, the V gene TRBV28; D may be TRBD1 (5 bases). This CDR3 has 14 amino acids. The germline gives CDR1 MDHEN, CDR2 SYDVKM. V dropped 6 bases and J dropped 0 bases, with 10 bases sitting between them. The CDR3 DNA reads as TGTGCCAGCAGAGACAGATTCAGCACAGATACGCAGTATTTT. It is translated as CASRDRFSTDTQYF.

This clonotype was counted only a few times. The chain combines TRBV5-1 with TRBJ2-1; D is ambiguous. Between the trimmed V and J ends, which lost 6 bases and 4 bases, there was a span of 23 bases. The CDR3 runs 17 residues. The V gene's germline CDR1 is SGHRS and CDR2 YFSETQ. The CDR3 nucleotides read TGCGCCAGCACGCCCCCCCCCGGAGCAAAGGGTTACAATGAGCAGTTCTTC. Translated, it gives CASTPPPGAKGYNEQFF.

The V call is TRBV10-3, the J call TRBJ2-7; D may correspond to TRBD1 or TRBD2 (6 bases each). V dropped 0 bases and J dropped 0 bases, with 15 bases sitting between them. CDR3 length: 17 amino acids. The germline CDR1 and CDR2 sequences are ENHRY and SYGVKD. Here the CDR3 reads CAISESSRGPSSYEQYF. CDR3 bases: TGTGCCATCAGTGAGTCGAGTCGGGGGCCCAGCTCCTACGAGCAGTACTTC.

This chain joins TRBV3-1 and TRBJ2-1, with TRBD2 identical over 11 bases. The CDR3 is 15 residues long. Germline lookup yields CDR1 LGHDT and CDR2 YNNKEL (reference sequence). J gave up 6 bases and V 5 bases, and 6 bases lay outside the gene matches. CDR3 sequence (DNA): TGTGCCAGCAGCATGGGACTAGCGGTGCGCAATGAGCAGTTCTTC. Its protein is CASSMGLAVRNEQFF.

A few counts support this clonotype. The CDR3 DNA sequence: TGTGCCAGCAGTTTAGGGGACGGGGGGCCAGATACGCAGTATTTT. Protein: CASSLGDGGPDTQYF. V is TRBV12-3 or TRBV12-4 and J is TRBJ2-3, with D possibly being TRBD2 (7 bases). Trimming removed 1 base from V and 4 bases from J, with 12 bases in between. There are 15 residues in the CDR3.

This clonotype was counted only a few times. V gene TRBV5-6 combines with J gene TRBJ2-7, with 9 nucleotides matching TRBD1. The ends lost 0 bases at V and 6 bases at J; junction bases unmatched: 7. Germline V lookup: CDR1 SGHDT, CDR2 YYEEEE. This CDR3 has 15 residues. This CDR3 is CASSLGTGVLSEQYF. CDR3 bases: TGTGCCAGCAGCTTGGGGACAGGGGTTCTGAGCGAGCAGTACTTC.

This clonotype occurred a few times. The genes are TRBV18 and TRBJ2-7; the D is unclear. Deletions cut 4 bases from V and 6 bases from J, with 19 bases between. The CDR3 loop spans 15 amino acids. Germline lookup yields CDR1 KGHSH and CDR2 LQKENI. For the CDR3, the DNA is TGTGCCAGCTCACTGATGGAAGGGTCTATGCTCGAGCAGTACTTC. This gives the protein CASSLMEGSMLEQYF.

A few counts support this clonotype. The rearrangement uses TRBV6-5 and TRBJ2-7; the D is unclear. Germline values: CDR1 MNHEY, CDR2 SVGAGI. The CDR3 has 14 amino acids. The V end was cut by 2 bases, the J end by 2 bases, with 10 bases between. CDR3 protein: CASSYGVGTYEQYF. CDR3 nucleotide sequence: TGTGCCAGCAGTTACGGAGTAGGGACCTACGAGCAGTACTTC.

Only a few counts were recorded for this clonotype. The chain links TRBV20-1 to TRBJ2-5; 7 bases are shared with TRBD2. CDR1 is DFQATT, CDR2 SNEGSKA, per germline (reference sequence). The CDR3 covers 14 residues. CDR3 residues: CSPVLKSGVETQYF. For the CDR3, the DNA is TGCAGCCCTGTTCTTAAAAGCGGGGTTGAGACCCAGTACTTC.

The sample holds a few counts of this clonotype. The chain uses TRBV5-5 and TRBJ2-3; tentatively, D is TRBD2 (6 bases). Germline CDR1 is SGHKS and CDR2 is YYEKEE (reference sequence). V was shortened by 2 bases and J by 0 bases, with 13 bases between the two germline ends. The CDR3 runs to 16 residues. The CDR3 loop is CASSFRGGASTDTQYF. The CDR3 DNA reads as TGTGCCAGCAGCTTTAGAGGAGGGGCTAGCACAGATACGCAGTATTTT.

This sequence joins TRBV7-8 and TRBJ2-1, with 7 bases that match TRBD2. The CDR3 loop spans 17 amino acids. With V trimmed by 0 bases and J by 4 bases, 9 bases remained unmatched. Germline CDR1 reads SGHVS; CDR2 reads FQNEAQ. The chain's CDR3 is CASSLAAAGVVYNEQFF. For the CDR3, the DNA is TGTGCCAGCAGCTTAGCGGCGGCGGGAGTCGTTTACAATGAGCAGTTCTTC. The entire variable domain, with the rest obtained from reference TRBV7-8 and TRBJ2-1, is as follows: GAGVSQSPRYKVAKRGQDVALRCDPISGHVSLFWYQQALGQGPEFLTYFQNEAQLDKSGLPSDRFFAERPEGSVSTLKIQRTQQEDSAVYLCASSLAAAGVVYNEQFFGPGTRLTVL.

This clonotype was observed a handful of times. The chain has TRBV9 and TRBJ2-3; D perhaps matches TRBD2 (6 bases). The V gene lost 1 base and the J gene lost 4 bases, with 16 bases spanning the gap. Germline V lookup: CDR1 SGDLS, CDR2 YYNGEE. This CDR3 region has 16 residues. DNA for the CDR3: TGTGCCAGCAGCGTATTAGGAGGGAGAGGCGCAGATACGCAGTATTTT. It specifies CASSVLGGRGADTQYF.

This clonotype was detected only a few times. V usage is TRBV2 and J usage is TRBJ2-7; weak D call: TRBD1 (5 bases). The V gene lost 1 base and the J gene lost 2 bases, with 6 bases spanning the gap. The CDR3 is 13 amino acids. Germline CDR1 and CDR2: SNHLY and FYNNEI. In nucleotides, the CDR3 is TGTGCCAGCAGTGAAGAGACAGCCTACGAGCAGTACTTC. Amino acid sequence: CASSEETAYEQYF.

The chain links TRBV4-1 to TRBJ2-3; a possible D gene is TRBD1 (7 bases). CDR1 and CDR2 from the germline V gene are MGHRA and YSYEKL. CDR3 size: 22 residues. Between the trimmed V and J ends, which lost 0 bases and 0 bases, there was a span of 28 bases. The CDR3 bases are TGCGCCAGCAGCCAAGAACCCCTGAGGAGGCGGGGACAGATAAGTAGCACAGATACGCAGTATTTT. Translated: CASSQEPLRRRGQISSTDTQYF.

This clonotype was detected only a few times. This chain uses TRBV7-3 with TRBJ2-1; 13 bases map to TRBD2. J lost 3 bases, V lost 5 bases, and 7 bases had no gene match. This CDR3 comprises 17 residues. CDR1 is SGHTA and CDR2 is FQGTGA in the germline V gene. CDR3 in amino acids: CASSNPGTSGVYNEQFF. The CDR3 DNA reads TGTGCCAGCAGCAATCCCGGGACTAGCGGGGTCTACAATGAGCAGTTCTTC.

This clonotype was found a few times. The chain couples TRBV28 to TRBJ1-6; D is unresolved. The length of the CDR3 is 12 residues. The V gene's germline CDR1 is MDHEN and CDR2 SYDVKM. With 3 bases removed from V and 9 bases from J, the gap between germline ends came to 6 bases. The CDR3 DNA sequence: TGTGCCAGCAGTTTGTCACGTTCACCCCTCCACTTT. Protein product: CASSLSRSPLHF.

This clonotype was observed once. This chain connects TRBV4-2 to TRBJ2-5, with D perhaps TRBD1 or TRBD2 (5 bases each). This CDR3 has 14 amino acids. V lost 10 bases and J lost 2, with 17 bases in between. Germline V gene data show CDR1 as LGHNA and CDR2 as YNFKEQ. The DNA for the CDR3 is TGTGCCATCGGCATTGGGACCGCTCAAGAGACCCAGTACTTC. It translates to CAIGIGTAQETQYF.

The chain has TRBV18 and TRBJ1-1; D perhaps matches TRBD1 (5 bases). CDR1 is KGHSH, CDR2 LQKENI, per germline. The CDR3 spans 13 residues. Trimming stripped 2 bases from V and 3 bases from J, with 7 bases between. CDR3 sequence reads: CASSPARDTEAFF. The CDR3 nucleotides read TGTGCCAGCTCACCAGCCAGGGACACTGAAGCTTTCTTT.

This sequence joins TRBV11-1 and TRBJ2-6; D possibly corresponds to TRBD1 (5 bases). This CDR3 is built from 21 residues. Germline V gene data show CDR1 as SGHAT and CDR2 as FQDESV (reference sequence). V lost 5 bases, J lost 0 bases, and 26 bases lay in between. This chain's CDR3 is CASSLEGKLRRASSGANVLTF. The CDR3 nucleotides are TGTGCCAGCAGCCTTGAAGGCAAATTGCGCAGGGCAAGCTCTGGGGCCAACGTCCTGACTTTC.

There are many counts of this clonotype. The chain recombines TRBV6-5 with TRBJ1-2; D is possibly TRBD1 (5 bases). The ends were cut back, 8 bases at V and 0 bases at J, with 10 bases in the middle. The CDR3 consists of 13 residues. Per the germline V gene, CDR1 is MNHEY and CDR2 is SVGAGI. CDR3 residues: CASGDHPNYGYTF. Written as DNA, the CDR3 is TGTGCCAGCGGGGACCACCCTAACTATGGCTACACCTTC.

This clonotype was observed a handful of times. V and J are TRBV4-2 and TRBJ2-2; perhaps TRBD1 as D (5 bases). CDR1 is LGHNA and CDR2 is YNFKEQ in the germline V gene. The V gene lost 0 bases and the J gene lost 4 bases, with 15 bases spanning the gap. There are 17 residues in the CDR3. The CDR3 loop reads CASSQEWRQLATGELFF. In nucleotides, the CDR3 is TGTGCCAGCAGCCAAGAATGGCGACAGCTCGCCACCGGGGAGCTGTTTTTT.

In this sample, this clonotype turned up a few times. The chain has TRBV7-8 and TRBJ2-1, with 15 bases lining up with TRBD2. Germline CDR1 SGHVS, CDR2 FQNEAQ. Trimming at V came to 1 base and at J to 7 bases, leaving 5 bases not matched to a gene. The CDR3 sequence is 17 residues long. In DNA, the CDR3 is TGTGCCAGCAGCTTAGGGACTAGCGGGAGGGCATGGAATGAGCAGTTCTTC. Its protein product is CASSLGTSGRAWNEQFF. Based on the CDR3 plus reference TRBV7-8 and TRBJ2-1, the full variable domain is GAGVSQSPRYKVAKRGQDVALRCDPISGHVSLFWYQQALGQGPEFLTYFQNEAQLDKSGLPSDRFFAERPEGSVSTLKIQRTQQEDSAVYLCASSLGTSGRAWNEQFFGPGTRLTVL.

J is TRBJ2-1 and V is TRBV20-1; D is perhaps TRBD2 (5 bases). Germline-derived CDR1 and CDR2 are DFQATT and SNEGSKA (reference sequence). V dropped 6 bases and J dropped 1 base, with 13 bases sitting between them. This CDR3 is 14 amino acids long. The CDR3 loop reads CSAPSSCSYNEQFF. The CDR3 coding sequence is TGCAGTGCCCCTTCTAGCTGTTCCTACAATGAGCAGTTCTTC.

The CDR3 DNA sequence: TGTGCCAGCAGTTACCTCCGACTAGCGATGCAAGAGACCCAGTACTTC. Protein product: CASSYLRLAMQETQYF. V and J are TRBV6-2 or TRBV6-3 and TRBJ2-5, with 8 bases that match TRBD2. Germline V lookup: CDR1 MNHEY, CDR2 SVGEGT. The CDR3 runs to 16 residues. With V trimmed by 2 bases and J by 2 bases, 7 bases remained unmatched.

In its sample, this clonotype was seen a few times. The V and J genes are TRBV9 and TRBJ2-7, with a tentative D call TRBD2 (5 bases). V was shortened by 3 bases and J by 5 bases, with 15 bases between the two germline ends. Germline values: CDR1 SGDLS, CDR2 YYNGEE. This CDR3 spans 14 amino acids. As DNA, the CDR3 is TGTGCCAGCAGCGCTGATGGAGCGGCGGACGAGCAGTACTTC. Residues: CASSADGAADEQYF.

The table lists this clonotype with a few counts. The gene calls are TRBV12-3 or TRBV12-4 and TRBJ2-7; the match to TRBD1 covers 7 bases. The ends lost 6 bases at V and 3 bases at J; junction bases unmatched: 5. There are 13 residues in the CDR3. The CDR3 region has the DNA TGTGCCAGCAGACCGGGACAGAGCTACGAGCAGTACTTC. Protein sequence: CASRPGQSYEQYF.

This clonotype has just a few counts. The V call is TRBV15, the J call TRBJ1-1, with 8 bases that match TRBD1. The trim removed 8 bases at V and 3 bases at J, leaving 11 bases unmatched. The CDR3 is made up of 15 amino acids. Germline CDR1 reads LNHNV; CDR2 reads YYDKDF (reference sequence). CDR3 residues: CATWEGRRGHTEAFF. DNA of the CDR3: TGTGCCACCTGGGAGGGTCGCAGGGGGCACACTGAAGCTTTCTTT.

In this sample, this clonotype turned up many times. V is TRBV6-5 and J is TRBJ1-3, with 8 positions matching TRBD1. Trimming took 0 bases from V and 0 from J; bases not matched to a gene: 7. The germline V gene has CDR1 MNHEY and CDR2 SVGAGI. The CDR3 is 18 residues long. The CDR3 coding sequence is TGTGCCAGCAGTTACTCAGCCGGAACAGGGGGCTCTGGAAACACCATATATTTT. It specifies CASSYSAGTGGSGNTIYF.

The chain links TRBV5-5 to TRBJ2-7; 10 bases map to TRBD1. The V gene's germline CDR1 is SGHKS and CDR2 YYEKEE (reference sequence). V shed 3 bases and J 2 bases; nucleotides not matched to a gene: 5. CDR3 size: 15 residues. This chain's CDR3 is CASSWDRGYAYEQYF. The CDR3 DNA is TGTGCCAGCAGCTGGGACAGGGGATACGCCTACGAGCAGTACTTC.

V and J are TRBV4-3 and TRBJ2-6; D gene unclear. Germline V CDR1 and CDR2: LGHNA, YSLEER. V shed 0 bases and J shed 4 bases, with 13 bases lying between them. The CDR3 extends over 17 amino acids. The CDR3: CASSQDFTGSGANVLTF. CDR3 sequence (DNA): TGCGCCAGCAGCCAAGATTTTACCGGATCCGGGGCCAACGTCCTGACTTTC.